These 15 T cell receptor beta chains originate from one sample sequenced in a study of regulatory T cells in long-lasting Graves disease. The sample's time point: newly diagnosed GD, antithyroid drugs for less than 3 months. Generation of the TCR library employed RNA extracted from PBMCs. Assembly of TCR beta libraries relied on iRepertoire HTBI primers together with Arm-PCR of CDR3 regions. MiXCR was run by TCRdb on the multiplex PCR reads, yielding one entry per CDR3 protein. This table has about 450,000 distinct CDR3 sequences, approximately 16% appearing once. The same specimen was also included in a second study, on T cells in Graves' hyperthyroidism and ophthalmopathy.

The sample was peripheral blood mononuclear cells (PBMCs), taken at new diagnosis, from a patient treated with antithyroid drugs. Receptors were obtained from a young woman with Graves disease.

With respect to this clonotype: One end of the junction is discordant with germline, which a read error may explain. J is TRBJ2-1 and V is TRBV10-3; 14 bases are shared with TRBD2. Germline CDR1 ENHRY, CDR2 SYGVKD. The CDR3 runs to 19 residues. Here the CDR3 reads CATNPGTSGRDGTDNEQSF. CDR3 bases: TGTGCCACAAACCCCGGGACTAGCGGGAGAGATGGTACGGACAATGAGCAGTCCTTC.

In its sample, this clonotype was seen many times. The rearrangement joins TRBV12-3 or TRBV12-4 to TRBJ2-5; D gene ambiguous. V was shortened by 2 bases and J by 1 base, with 11 bases between the two germline ends. The CDR3 contains 15 residues. DNA of the CDR3: TGTGCCAGCAGTTTATCCCCGCCCGTCCAAGAGACCCAGTACTTC. Translating it yields CASSLSPPVQETQYF.

The J gene is TRBJ2-7, the V gene TRBV4-1, with D unresolved. With 0 bases removed from V and 0 bases from J, the gap between germline ends came to 12 bases. Germline V gives CDR1 MGHRA, CDR2 YSYEKL. The CDR3 spans 16 residues. Here the CDR3 reads CASSQEKRKSSYEQYF. Here the CDR3 DNA reads TGCGCCAGCAGCCAAGAAAAGCGTAAAAGCTCCTACGAGCAGTACTTC.

This clonotype was detected only a few times. The V call is TRBV4-1, the J call TRBJ2-7, with a weak D call TRBD1 (5 bases). Per the germline V gene, CDR1 is MGHRA and CDR2 is YSYEKL. The CDR3 sequence is 14 residues long. V lost 1 base and J lost 1, with 8 bases in between. In DNA, the CDR3 is TGCGCCAGCAGCCAAGCTAGGGGTTCCTACGAGCAGTACTTC. It codes for CASSQARGSYEQYF.

Worth noting for this clonotype: Compared with germline, one end of the junction differs, possibly owing to a read error. This chain uses TRBV5-1 with TRBJ2-2; 13 nucleotides line up with TRBD2. Germline assignment: CDR1 SGHRS and CDR2 YFSETQ. This CDR3 spans 19 amino acids. CDR3 nucleotide sequence: TGCGCCGGCAGCTTGATCCCCGGACTAGCGGGAGTTGTGATGGGGGAGCAGTTTTTT. Its translation: CAGSLIPGLAGVVMGEQFF.

The table lists this clonotype with many counts. Written as DNA, the CDR3 is TGTGCCTGGAGTTCGTCGGGCCGAGGGGAGCTGTTTTTT. Translation gives CAWSSSGRGELFF. The chain joins TRBV30 to TRBJ2-2; no reliable D call. The CDR3 sequence is 13 residues long. Germline CDR1 and CDR2: GTSNPN and SVGIG (reference sequence). V was cut by 2 bases and J by 8 bases, with 12 bases left in between.

This clonotype occurred many times. CDR3 sequence (DNA): TGTGCCAGCTCACCGGGGCAGGACCACTATGGCTACACCTTC. This sequence encodes CASSPGQDHYGYTF. The gene calls are TRBV18 and TRBJ1-2, with D maybe TRBD1 (5 bases). Germline CDR1 reads KGHSH; CDR2 reads LQKENI. This CDR3 region has 14 residues. Trimming removed 3 bases at V and 3 bases at J, with 11 bases between.

This chain uses TRBV4-2 with TRBJ1-5; TRBD1 is a possible D gene (6 bases). Trimming removed 0 bases at V and 7 bases at J, with 16 bases between. The CDR3 is 16 residues long. CDR1 LGHNA and CDR2 YNFKEQ come from the germline V gene. CDR3 amino acids: CASSQDHGTRTQPQHF. The CDR3 DNA is TGTGCCAGCAGCCAAGATCACGGGACAAGGACCCAGCCCCAGCATTTT.

This clonotype came up a few times. This rearrangement joins TRBV7-9 to TRBJ1-6; 9 positions match TRBD1. Germline V gives CDR1 SEHNR, CDR2 FQNEAQ (reference sequence). The V gene end was trimmed by 3 bases and the J gene end by 6 bases; junction bases not matched to a gene: 3. CDR3 length: 15 residues. The CDR3 DNA sequence: TGTGCCAGCAGCTTCCAGACAGGGGGTAATTCACCCCTCCACTTT. Translation: CASSFQTGGNSPLHF.

The table lists this clonotype with a few counts. The chain joins TRBV15 to TRBJ2-4, with D hard to call. V lost 3 bases to trimming and J lost 5 bases, with 8 bases between them. The germline CDR1 and CDR2 sequences are LNHNV and YYDKDF (reference sequence). The CDR3 is 13 residues long. The CDR3 region is CATSRPPENIQYF. Here the CDR3 DNA reads TGTGCCACCAGCAGGCCCCCGGAAAACATTCAGTACTTC. The variable domain in full, with the rest retrieved from reference TRBV15 and TRBJ2-4, is DAMVIQNPRYQVTQFGKPVTLSCSQTLNHNVMYWYQQKSSQAPKLLFHYYDKDFNNEADTPDNFQSRRPNTSFCFLDIRSPGLGDTAMYLCATSRPPENIQYFGAGTRLSVL.

This clonotype appeared many times. The rearrangement links TRBV11-2 to TRBJ2-7; no clear D gene. V was trimmed by 3 bases and J by 6 bases, leaving 6 bases between them. The CDR3 contains 11 residues. Per the germline V gene, CDR1 is SGHAT and CDR2 is FQNNGV. CDR3 DNA: TGTGCCAGCAGCTTGAGTCGCGAGCAGTACTTC. The encoded protein is CASSLSREQYF.

The chain is built from TRBV11-2 and TRBJ1-6; no reliable D call. Trimming cost V 3 bases and J 6 bases, with 9 bases left between them. CDR1 SGHAT and CDR2 FQNNGV come from the germline V gene. The CDR3 sequence is 14 residues long. In DNA form, the CDR3 reads TGTGCCAGCAGCTTGTTAATTTCTAATTCACCCCTCCACTTT. Its translation is CASSLLISNSPLHF.

The chain couples TRBV7-2 to TRBJ2-1, with a possible D match to TRBD1 (5 bases). The V gene lost 0 bases and the J gene lost 0 bases, with 12 bases spanning the gap. Germline values: CDR1 SGHTA, CDR2 FQGNSA. CDR3 size: 17 residues. The DNA for the CDR3 is TGTGCCAGCAGCTTAGCCCAGGGCCCTAGCTCCTACAATGAGCAGTTCTTC. Protein: CASSLAQGPSSYNEQFF. Filled out from reference TRBV7-2 and TRBJ2-1, the complete variable domain reads GAGVSQSPSNKVTEKGKDVELRCDPISGHTALYWYRQSLGQGLEFLIYFQGNSAPDKSGLPSDRFSAERTGGSVSTLTIQRTQQEDSAVYLCASSLAQGPSSYNEQFFGPGTRLTVL.

Details on this clonotype: A single base separates this from a much larger clone, so it may be a read error. This sequence joins TRBV7-2 and TRBJ1-1, with D possibly matching TRBD1 (5 bases). This CDR3 is 14 amino acids long. Per germline, CDR1 SGHTA and CDR2 FQGNSA. V lost 6 bases, J lost 0 bases, and 11 bases lay in between. CDR3 in amino acids: CASRPRGLNTEAFF. In DNA form, the CDR3 reads TGTGCCAGCAGGCCCCGGGGCCTGAACACTGAAGCTTTCTTT.

This clonotype has a handful of counts. The chain carries TRBV7-9 and TRBJ2-1, with TRBD1 identical over 7 bases. CDR3 length: 16 residues. Per the germline V gene, CDR1 is SEHNR and CDR2 is FQNEAQ (reference sequence). Unmatched junction bases numbered 7, after V lost 4 bases and J lost 1 base. The CDR3 nucleotides read TGTGCCAGCAGCTATCGAAACAGGGGTTCCTACAATGAGCAGTTCTTC. Translating gives CASSYRNRGSYNEQFF. The whole variable domain, remainder taken from reference TRBV7-9 and TRBJ2-1, is DTGVSQNPRHKITKRGQNVTFRCDPISEHNRLYWYRQTLGQGPEFLTYFQNEAQLEKSRLLSDRFSAERPKGSFSTLEIQRTEQGDSAMYLCASSYRNRGSYNEQFFGPGTRLTVL.